This paragraph covers one TCR beta chain sequence. The sample originates from a study of blood T cell repertoires in COVID-19. Study-level information: PBMCs, B-cell-depleted T cells, or T cells were the source of the cDNA or gDNA that made up the material.

The assay was immunoSEQ multiplex PCR, and TCRdb's table has in-frame clones only and misses some. Seen here are 130,000 to 150,000 clones, 88% observed once, and the top ten hold 1.8%. The material sequenced was peripheral blood. The receptor was isolated from a man aged 65 to 85 with acute or convalescent COVID-19.

CDR3 sequence: CASSSLTGGSTDTQYF. CDR3 sequence (DNA): TGCGCCAGCAGCTCGTTGACAGGGGGTTCGACAGATACGCAGTATTTT. This chain connects TRBV5-1 to TRBJ2-3; 9 bases align to TRBD1. The CDR3 is 16 amino acids. The germline V gene encodes CDR1 SGHRS and CDR2 YFSETQ. V was pared by 3 bases and J by 3 bases, with 8 bases of the junction left unmatched.